What follows is one TCR beta chain and its context. Antigen: not known. This sample is part of a study of T-cell reconstitution after alpha-beta-depleted transplantation in children. Whole-study findings and limits: Several hundred expanded graft clones reportedly were the source of alpha-beta T cells about two months after transplant. It was surviving recipient T cells and thymic progenitors that gave some patients high TCRbeta diversity at day 60. Among T cells one year after transplant, newly produced cells accounted for most counts and diversity.

Preparation of the TCRbeta library used unique molecular identifiers. TCRdb re-called the PCR reads through MiXCR, storing one row per CDR3 protein. The sample carries approximately 130,000 distinct CDR3 sequences, around a tenth recorded once. The ends were cut back, 0 bases at V and 1 base at J, with 14 bases in the middle. This CDR3 contains 17 residues. Germline CDR1 and CDR2: LGHNA and YSLEER. This clonotype was sampled from a girl in the first two years of life who had a stem cell transplant for combined immunodeficiency, so the T cells may come from the graft donor. The sample consisted of PBMCs, mostly from graft donor cells, taken 180 days after TCRalphabeta/CD19-depleted stem cell transplant. This chain joins TRBV4-3 and TRBJ2-3, with D perhaps matching TRBD1 or TRBD2 (5 bases each). In nucleotides, the CDR3 is TGCGCCAGCAGCCAAGACTCGGGGCTAGGACGCACAGATACGCAGTATTTT. Its translation is CASSQDSGLGRTDTQYF.